This T cell receptor beta chain was recovered during a study of cytomegalovirus exposure and HLA in healthy donors. Study-level background: An analysis done earlier identified around 100 million unique TCR beta sequences from around 180 million T cells. The study, taken as a whole, reports: Altogether, 150 to 200 TCR beta chains were recorded as cytomegalovirus-associated. In a later analysis, across HLA loci, associated TCR counts were highest for DRB1, lowest for HLA-C. The study had only CMV serostatus as immune exposure information.

60 Vbeta and 13 Jbeta primers were used in PCR. This table comes from immunoSEQ multiplex PCR, and its TCRdb copy is limited to in-frame clones, with some not included. The sample records fewer than 200,000 clones, about four fifths being singletons. The V gene lost 5 bases and the J gene lost 6 bases, with 28 bases spanning the gap. This CDR3 has 18 residues. The germline gives CDR1 SGHVS, CDR2 FNYEAQ. About this clone itself: The antigen remains unidentified. The sample contains more than one DNA sequence encoding this CDR3.

This TCR was recovered from a woman in her forties or fifties in good health and CMV-seronegative. V gene TRBV7-6 combines with J gene TRBJ2-5; D may be TRBD1 (6 bases). The sample consisted of PBMCs. The CDR3 nucleotides read TGTGCCAGCAGCCTTAGATCGCTGGGGGCCGGAGGTACGAAGACCCAGTACTTC. This translates into CASSLRSLGAGGTKTQYF.